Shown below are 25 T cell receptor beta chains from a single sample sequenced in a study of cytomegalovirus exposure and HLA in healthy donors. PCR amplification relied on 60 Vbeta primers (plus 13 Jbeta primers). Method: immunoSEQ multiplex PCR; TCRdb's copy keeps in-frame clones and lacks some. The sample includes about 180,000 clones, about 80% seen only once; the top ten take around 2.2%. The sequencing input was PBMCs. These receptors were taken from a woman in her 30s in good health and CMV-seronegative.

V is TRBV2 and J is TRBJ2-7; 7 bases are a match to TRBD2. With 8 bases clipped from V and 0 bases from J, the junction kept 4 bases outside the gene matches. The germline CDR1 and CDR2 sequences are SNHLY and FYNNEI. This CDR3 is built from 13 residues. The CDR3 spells CASGRDYSYEQYF. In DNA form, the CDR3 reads TGTGCCAGCGGACGGGACTACTCCTACGAGCAGTACTTC.

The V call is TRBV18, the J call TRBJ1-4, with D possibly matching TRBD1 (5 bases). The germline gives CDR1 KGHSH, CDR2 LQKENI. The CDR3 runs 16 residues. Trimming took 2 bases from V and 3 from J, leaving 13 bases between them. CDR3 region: CASSPWAGLPNEKLFF. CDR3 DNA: TGTGCCAGCTCACCATGGGCAGGGCTCCCTAATGAAAAACTGTTTTTT.

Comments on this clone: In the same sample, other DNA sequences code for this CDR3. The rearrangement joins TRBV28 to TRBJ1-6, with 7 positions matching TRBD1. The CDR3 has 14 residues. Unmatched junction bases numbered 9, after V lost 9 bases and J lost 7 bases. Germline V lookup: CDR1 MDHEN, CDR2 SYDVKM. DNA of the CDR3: TGTGCCAGTACACTACAGGGGTGGAATTCACCCCTCCACTTT. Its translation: CASTLQGWNSPLHF.

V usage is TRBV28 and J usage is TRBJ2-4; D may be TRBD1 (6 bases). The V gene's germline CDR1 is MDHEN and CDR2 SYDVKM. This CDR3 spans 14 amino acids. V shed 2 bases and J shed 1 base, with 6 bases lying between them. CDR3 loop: CASSLQGAKNIQYF. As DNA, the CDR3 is TGTGCCAGCAGTTTACAGGGGGCCAAAAACATTCAGTACTTC.

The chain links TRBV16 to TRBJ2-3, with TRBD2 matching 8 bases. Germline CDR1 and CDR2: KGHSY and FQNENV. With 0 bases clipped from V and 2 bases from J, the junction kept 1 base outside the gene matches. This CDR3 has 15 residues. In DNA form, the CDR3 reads TGTGCCAGCAGCCAATCTAGCGGGAACACAGATACGCAGTATTTT. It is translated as CASSQSSGNTDTQYF.

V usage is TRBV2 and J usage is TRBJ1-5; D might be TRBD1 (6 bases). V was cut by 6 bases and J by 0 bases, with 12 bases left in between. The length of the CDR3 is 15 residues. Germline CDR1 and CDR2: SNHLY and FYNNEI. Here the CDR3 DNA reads TGTGCCAGCAGGAGGGGGGGAGTTAGCAATCAGCCCCAGCATTTT. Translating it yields CASRRGGVSNQPQHF.

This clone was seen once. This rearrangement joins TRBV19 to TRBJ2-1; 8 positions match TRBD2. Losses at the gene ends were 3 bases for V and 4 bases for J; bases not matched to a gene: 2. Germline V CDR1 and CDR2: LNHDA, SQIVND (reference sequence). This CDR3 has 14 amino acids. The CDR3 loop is CASSISGTYNEQFF. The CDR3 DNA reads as TGTGCCAGTAGTATTAGCGGGACTTACAATGAGCAGTTCTTC. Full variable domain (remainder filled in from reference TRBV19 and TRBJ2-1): DGGITQSPKYLFRKEGQNVTLSCEQNLNHDAMYWYRQDPGQGLRLIYYSQIVNDFQKGDIAEGYSVSREKKESFPLTVTSAQKNPTAFYLCASSISGTYNEQFFGPGTRLTVL.

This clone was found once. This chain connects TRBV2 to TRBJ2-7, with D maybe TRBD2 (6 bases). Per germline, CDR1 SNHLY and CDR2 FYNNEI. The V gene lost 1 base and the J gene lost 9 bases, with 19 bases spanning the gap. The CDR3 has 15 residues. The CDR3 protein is CASSEEQGAWGVQYF. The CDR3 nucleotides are TGTGCCAGCAGTGAAGAGCAGGGTGCTTGGGGGGTGCAGTACTTC.

The CDR3 DNA reads TGCGCCAGCAGCACGGGGACTAGCGGAAGCACAGATACGCAGTATTTT. Protein: CASSTGTSGSTDTQYF. The V gene is TRBV5-1, the J gene TRBJ2-3, with 11 bases fitting TRBD2. Per the germline V gene, CDR1 is SGHRS and CDR2 is YFSETQ. V trimming: 4 bases; J trimming: 0 bases; junction bases outside the gene matches: 4. The CDR3 is 16 amino acids.

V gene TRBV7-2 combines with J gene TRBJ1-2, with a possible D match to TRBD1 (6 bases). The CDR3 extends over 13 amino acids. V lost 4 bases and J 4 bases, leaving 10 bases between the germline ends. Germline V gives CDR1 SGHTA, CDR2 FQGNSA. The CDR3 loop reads CASSSGQIYGYTF. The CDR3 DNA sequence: TGTGCCAGCAGCTCCGGACAGATCTATGGCTACACCTTC.

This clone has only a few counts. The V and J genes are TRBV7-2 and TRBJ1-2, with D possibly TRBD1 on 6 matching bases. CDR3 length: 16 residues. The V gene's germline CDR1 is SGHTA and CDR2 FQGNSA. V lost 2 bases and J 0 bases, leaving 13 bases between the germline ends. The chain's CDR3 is CASSLNRAATNYGYTF. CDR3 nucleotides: TGTGCCAGCAGCTTAAACAGGGCCGCAACTAACTATGGCTACACCTTC.

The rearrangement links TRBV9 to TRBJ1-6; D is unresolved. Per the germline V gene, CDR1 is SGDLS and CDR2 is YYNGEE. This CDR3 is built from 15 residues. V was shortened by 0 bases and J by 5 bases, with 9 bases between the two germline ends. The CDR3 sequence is CASSVGIHDNSPLHF. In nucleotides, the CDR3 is TGTGCCAGCAGCGTAGGAATACACGATAATTCACCCCTCCACTTT.

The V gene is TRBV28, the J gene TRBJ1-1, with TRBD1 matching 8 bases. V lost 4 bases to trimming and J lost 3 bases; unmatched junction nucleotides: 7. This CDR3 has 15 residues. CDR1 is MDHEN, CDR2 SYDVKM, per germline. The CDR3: CASSSRTGHYTEAFF. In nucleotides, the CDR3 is TGTGCCAGCAGTTCTAGGACAGGGCACTACACTGAAGCTTTCTTT.

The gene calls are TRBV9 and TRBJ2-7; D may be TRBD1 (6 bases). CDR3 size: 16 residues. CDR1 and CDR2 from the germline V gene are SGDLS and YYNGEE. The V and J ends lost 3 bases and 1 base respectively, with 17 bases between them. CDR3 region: CASSASGQTLSYEQYF. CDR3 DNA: TGTGCCAGCAGCGCAAGCGGACAGACTCTATCCTACGAGCAGTACTTC.

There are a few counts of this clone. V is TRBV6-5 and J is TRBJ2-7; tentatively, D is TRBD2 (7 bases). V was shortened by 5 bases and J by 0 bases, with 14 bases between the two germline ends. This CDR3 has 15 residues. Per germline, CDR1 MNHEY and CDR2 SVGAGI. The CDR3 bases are TGTGCCAGCAGTCCTCTGGCGGGGGCCTCCTACGAGCAGTACTTC. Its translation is CASSPLAGASYEQYF.

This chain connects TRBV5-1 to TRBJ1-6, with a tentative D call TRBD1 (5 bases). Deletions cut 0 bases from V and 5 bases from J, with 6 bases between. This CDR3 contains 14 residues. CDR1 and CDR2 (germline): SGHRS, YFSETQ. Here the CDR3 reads CASSLVGDNSPLHF. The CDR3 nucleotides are TGCGCCAGCAGCTTGGTAGGGGATAATTCACCCCTCCACTTT.

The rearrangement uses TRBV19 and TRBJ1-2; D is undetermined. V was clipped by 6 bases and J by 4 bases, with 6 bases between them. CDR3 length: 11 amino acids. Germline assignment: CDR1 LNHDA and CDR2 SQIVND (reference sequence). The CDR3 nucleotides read TGTGCCAGTAGGGAGGGCTATGGCTACACCTTC. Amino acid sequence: CASREGYGYTF.

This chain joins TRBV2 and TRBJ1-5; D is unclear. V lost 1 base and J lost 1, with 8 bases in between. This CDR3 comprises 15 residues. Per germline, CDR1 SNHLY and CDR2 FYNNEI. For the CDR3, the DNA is TGTGCCAGCAGTGAAGAGCAGGTCAGCAATCAGCCCCAGCATTTT. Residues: CASSEEQVSNQPQHF.

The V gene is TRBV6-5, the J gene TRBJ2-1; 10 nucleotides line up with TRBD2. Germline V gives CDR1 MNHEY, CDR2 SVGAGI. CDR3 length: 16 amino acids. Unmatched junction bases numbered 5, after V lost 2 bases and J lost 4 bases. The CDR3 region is CASSYTWTSGYNEQFF. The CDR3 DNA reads TGTGCCAGCAGTTACACGTGGACTAGCGGTTACAATGAGCAGTTCTTC.

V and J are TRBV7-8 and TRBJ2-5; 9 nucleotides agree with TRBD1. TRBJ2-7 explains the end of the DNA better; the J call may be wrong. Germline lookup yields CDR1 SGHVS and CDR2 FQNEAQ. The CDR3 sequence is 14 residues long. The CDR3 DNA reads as TGTGCCAGCAGCTTAAGGGACAGGGACTACGAGCAGTACTTC. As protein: CASSLRDRDYEQYF.

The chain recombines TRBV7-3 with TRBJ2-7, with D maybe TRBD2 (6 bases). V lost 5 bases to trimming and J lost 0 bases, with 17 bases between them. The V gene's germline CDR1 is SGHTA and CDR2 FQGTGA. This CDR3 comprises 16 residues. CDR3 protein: CASSPGGARSSYEQYF. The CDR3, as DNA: TGTGCCAGCAGCCCCGGGGGAGCGAGGAGCTCCTACGAGCAGTACTTC. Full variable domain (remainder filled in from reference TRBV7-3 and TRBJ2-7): GAGVSQTPSNKVTEKGKYVELRCDPISGHTALYWYRQSLGQGPEFLIYFQGTGAADDSGLPNDRFFAVRPEGSVSTLKIQRTERGDSAVYLCASSPGGARSSYEQYFGPGTRLTVT.

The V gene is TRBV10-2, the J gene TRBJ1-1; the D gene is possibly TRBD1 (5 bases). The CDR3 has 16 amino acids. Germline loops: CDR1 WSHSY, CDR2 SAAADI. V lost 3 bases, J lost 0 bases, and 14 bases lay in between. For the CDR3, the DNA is TGCGCCAGCAGTGAATGGGAACAGGCAATGAACACTGAAGCTTTCTTT. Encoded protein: CASSEWEQAMNTEAFF.

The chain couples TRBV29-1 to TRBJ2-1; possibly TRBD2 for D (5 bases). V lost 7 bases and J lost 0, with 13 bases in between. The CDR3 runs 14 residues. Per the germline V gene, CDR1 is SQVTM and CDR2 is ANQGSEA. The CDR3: CSGGNAYSYNEQFF. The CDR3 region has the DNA TGCAGCGGAGGGAATGCATACTCCTACAATGAGCAGTTCTTC.

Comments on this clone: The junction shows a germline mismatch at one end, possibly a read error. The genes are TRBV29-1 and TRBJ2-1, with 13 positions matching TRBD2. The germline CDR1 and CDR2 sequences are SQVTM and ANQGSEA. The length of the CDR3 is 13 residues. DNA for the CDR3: TGCAGCGTTACCCCCGGGACTAGCGGGGATGGGGTCTTC. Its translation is CSVTPGTSGDGVF.

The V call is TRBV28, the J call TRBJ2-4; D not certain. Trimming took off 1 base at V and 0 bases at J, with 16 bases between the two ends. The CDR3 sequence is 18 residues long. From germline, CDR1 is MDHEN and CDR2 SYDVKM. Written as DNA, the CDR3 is TGTGCCAGCAGTTTATTCCGCCGGTGGTCAGGAGCCAAAAACATTCAGTACTTC. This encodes CASSLFRRWSGAKNIQYF.